This T cell receptor beta chain was sequenced in a study of blood T cell repertoires in COVID-19. For the study at large: Both acute and convalescent COVID-19 samples were obtained from the United States, Italy and Spain. Sample material is recorded as cDNA or gDNA derived from T cells, B-cell-depleted T cells, or PBMCs.

Losses at the gene ends were 0 bases for V and 9 bases for J; bases not matched to a gene: 8. The CDR3 sequence is 15 residues long. The germline V gene encodes CDR1 SGDLS and CDR2 YYNGEE. Per the original methods: Quantification of nucleated cells was approximated via reference gene primer amplification. The method was immunoSEQ multiplex PCR; TCRdb's version includes in-frame clones alone and lacks a portion of them. The V and J calls and the clone size are those of that table, but D and trimming were determined from the DNA. This sample has 50,000 or so clones, with 80% to 85% found just once. This chain joins TRBV9 and TRBJ2-1; 8 bases match TRBD2. This sequence was found in a man in his 60s with active COVID-19. Sequencing used peripheral blood. As DNA, the CDR3 is TGTGCCAGCAGCGTAGGTCCGGGAGGGCCTCGTGAGCAGTTCTTC. Amino acids: CASSVGPGGPREQFF.